These 28 T cell receptor beta chains share one sample of origin, sequenced in a study. One entry per CDR3 protein results from TCRdb running MiXCR on the 5' RACE reads. In the table there are over 55,000 distinct CDR3 sequences, around 30% of which are singletons. The source material was tumor-infiltrating naive CD4+ T cells sorted from the breast tumor. Subset defined: naive CD4+ T cells, CD4+CD45RA+CD25-. These receptors all stem from a female donor with breast cancer.

In this sample, this clonotype turned up once. V usage is TRBV19 and J usage is TRBJ2-7; a possible D gene is TRBD2 (5 bases). The CDR3 contains 14 residues. Germline-derived CDR1 and CDR2 are LNHDA and SQIVND (reference sequence). V lost 6 bases, J lost 1 base, and 13 bases lay in between. CDR3 bases: TGTGCCAGTAGCCCCGCCTGGAGGTCCTACGAGCAGTACTTC. It translates to CASSPAWRSYEQYF.

This chain uses TRBV10-1 with TRBJ1-1; TRBD1 agrees at 7 bases. This CDR3 spans 13 amino acids. The germline V gene encodes CDR1 WNHNN and CDR2 SYGVQD (reference sequence). The ends lost 5 bases at V and 4 bases at J; junction bases unmatched: 4. In nucleotides, the CDR3 is TGCGCCAGCAGTACGACAGGGTCCACTGAAGCTTTCTTT. It yields the protein CASSTTGSTEAFF.

This clonotype was counted only a few times. This sequence joins TRBV5-4 and TRBJ1-6, with TRBD1 matching over 8 bases. Germline CDR1 and CDR2: SGHNT and YYREEE (reference sequence). The V gene end was trimmed by 4 bases and the J gene end by 7 bases; junction bases not matched to a gene: 10. This CDR3 spans 16 amino acids. Written as DNA, the CDR3 is TGTGCCAGCAGCCCCGGCTTGGACAGGGTGAATTCACCCCTCCACTTT. Translated: CASSPGLDRVNSPLHF.

A single count supports this clonotype. One base away lies a much larger clone, so this may be a sequencing read error. The chain employs TRBV5-1 and TRBJ1-5, with 7 bases identical to TRBD1. The CDR3 is 15 residues long. J lost 3 bases, V lost 4 bases, and 7 bases had no gene match. CDR1 and CDR2 from the germline V gene are SGHRS and YFSETQ. CDR3 nucleotide sequence: TGCGCCAGCAGCGAACAGGGGCTTCACAATCAGCCCCAGCATTTT. It yields the protein CASSEQGLHNQPQHF.

This chain joins TRBV4-1 and TRBJ1-5; D remains unclear. The CDR3 totals 15 residues. V was shortened by 2 bases and J by 5 bases, with 13 bases between the two germline ends. Germline CDR1 MGHRA, CDR2 YSYEKL. This CDR3 reads CASSQTGVYDQPQHF. The DNA for the CDR3 is TGCGCCAGCAGCCAAACTGGGGTTTACGATCAGCCCCAGCATTTT.

The chain carries TRBV29-1 and TRBJ1-1; D perhaps matches TRBD1 (5 bases). V was pared by 2 bases and J by 5 bases, with 12 bases between. The CDR3 loop spans 13 amino acids. Germline CDR1 is SQVTM and CDR2 is ANQGSEA. CDR3: CSVESQGRTEAFF. The CDR3 DNA sequence: TGCAGCGTTGAATCGCAGGGCAGGACTGAAGCTTTCTTT.

This clonotype occurred a few times. The rearrangement joins TRBV5-1 to TRBJ1-1; D perhaps matches TRBD1 (5 bases). CDR1 is SGHRS and CDR2 is YFSETQ in the germline V gene. Between the trimmed V and J ends, which lost 0 bases and 9 bases, there was a span of 15 bases. This CDR3 is built from 14 residues. DNA for the CDR3: TGCGCCAGCAGCTTGGCGGGAGACAGCAAAAAAGCTTTCTTT. Its protein product is CASSLAGDSKKAFF.

V is TRBV7-9 and J is TRBJ2-7; 10 bases are a match to TRBD1. The CDR3 is 17 amino acids. Trimming removed 2 bases from V and 7 bases from J; junction bases left unmatched: 14. Germline-derived CDR1 and CDR2 are SEHNR and FQNEAQ (reference sequence). CDR3 in amino acids: CASSLIDRDRGLGEQYF. For the CDR3, the DNA is TGTGCCAGCAGCTTAATTGACCGGGACAGGGGTCTCGGGGAGCAGTACTTC.

The sample holds a few counts of this clonotype. The genes are TRBV9 and TRBJ1-2; 8 bases are a match to TRBD1. Germline V gives CDR1 SGDLS, CDR2 YYNGEE. The CDR3 length is 16 residues. V lost 4 bases to trimming and J lost 3 bases; unmatched junction nucleotides: 11. This CDR3 reads CASSPRAGGQYYGYTF. CDR3 bases: TGTGCCAGCAGCCCGAGGGCAGGGGGCCAATACTATGGCTACACCTTC.

In DNA, the CDR3 is TGTGCCAGCAGCCAAGATCTTGTGGGGGTAACTTATGGCTACACCTTC. It specifies CASSQDLVGVTYGYTF. This sequence joins TRBV3-1 and TRBJ1-2; possibly TRBD1 for D (5 bases). Germline CDR1 is LGHDT and CDR2 is YNNKEL (reference sequence). Trimming removed 0 bases from V and 5 bases from J, with 16 bases in between. CDR3 length equals 16 residues.

To note about this clonotype: Sequence at one end of the junction differs from germline and may be a read error. The V gene is TRBV20-1, the J gene TRBJ2-1; 9 bases match TRBD2. The CDR3 length is 14 residues. Germline V gene sequence: CDR1 DFQATT, CDR2 SNEGSKA (reference sequence). The CDR3 DNA is TGCAGTACTAGGGGCGGGAGGGCGTACAATGAGCAGTTCTTC. Encoded protein: CSTRGGRAYNEQFF.

Comment on this clonotype: This sequence may be a read error, since a much larger clone differs from it by one base. J is TRBJ2-1 and V is TRBV5-1, with D tentatively TRBD1 (6 bases). The CDR3 is made up of 15 amino acids. Per the germline V gene, CDR1 is SGHRS and CDR2 is YFSETQ. The CDR3 sequence: CAGSYRASSYNEQFF. The CDR3, as DNA: TGCGCCGGCAGCTACAGGGCCAGCTCCTACAATGAGCAGTTCTTC.

The J gene is TRBJ1-2, the V gene TRBV20-1, with 7 positions matching TRBD1. The CDR3 covers 12 residues. V lost 3 bases to trimming and J lost 2 bases; unmatched junction nucleotides: 0. Looked up from germline, CDR1 is DFQATT and CDR2 is SNEGSKA (reference sequence). The CDR3 coding sequence is TGCAGTGCTAGGACAGGGAACTATGGCTACACCTTC. This translates into CSARTGNYGYTF.

On this clonotype itself: With a much larger clone just one base away, this may be a read error. The chain joins TRBV5-5 to TRBJ1-2; possible D gene TRBD1, 5 bases. V lost 0 bases and J lost 7, with 28 bases in between. The V gene's germline CDR1 is SGHKS and CDR2 YYEKEE (reference sequence). This CDR3 contains 19 residues. The CDR3 coding sequence is TGTGCCAGCAGCTTGGGCCGACGCCGTACTACAGGTTTCGACTGTGGCTACACCTTC. This encodes CASSLGRRRTTGFDCGYTF.

J is TRBJ2-5 and V is TRBV15, with a tentative D call TRBD1 (6 bases). Looked up from germline, CDR1 is LNHNV and CDR2 is YYDKDF (reference sequence). The CDR3 runs 14 residues. Trimming shortened V by 5 bases and J by 5 bases, and 15 bases separated the two germline ends. Written as DNA, the CDR3 is TGTGCCACCAGCCAGAGAGGGCAGGGGGAGACCCAGTACTTC. Translating gives CATSQRGQGETQYF.

The sample holds many counts of this clonotype. The V call is TRBV4-2, the J call TRBJ1-1; 11 bases are a match to TRBD1. The CDR3 runs to 15 residues. The germline V gene encodes CDR1 LGHNA and CDR2 YNFKEQ. The V gene end was trimmed by 1 base and the J gene end by 3 bases; junction bases not matched to a gene: 1. The DNA of the CDR3 is TGTGCCAGCAGCCAAGTGGGACAGGGGGACACTGAAGCTTTCTTT. Translated, it gives CASSQVGQGDTEAFF.

This chain links TRBV6-5 with TRBJ2-7; D is possibly TRBD1 (6 bases). With 6 bases removed from V and 2 bases from J, the gap between germline ends came to 29 bases. The length of the CDR3 is 19 residues. The germline CDR1 and CDR2 sequences are MNHEY and SVGAGI. CDR3 sequence reads: CASSHTRTPRDTEPYEQYF. The CDR3 coding sequence is TGTGCCAGCAGCCATACCAGGACGCCCAGGGACACCGAGCCCTACGAGCAGTACTTC.

There are many counts of this clonotype. J is TRBJ2-1 and V is TRBV4-1, with TRBD2 identical over 10 bases. The germline V gene has CDR1 MGHRA and CDR2 YSYEKL. The CDR3 has 18 amino acids. The ends lost 4 bases at V and 0 bases at J; junction bases unmatched: 9. CDR3 region: CASSLSAERGGSYNEQFF. Written as DNA, the CDR3 is TGCGCCAGCAGCCTAAGTGCTGAGCGGGGGGGCTCCTACAATGAGCAGTTCTTC.

This clonotype has just a few counts. The rearrangement uses TRBV6-5 and TRBJ1-3, with D perhaps matching TRBD1 (5 bases). This CDR3 contains 14 residues. Germline CDR1 is MNHEY and CDR2 is SVGAGI. The ends were cut back, 6 bases at V and 2 bases at J, with 11 bases in the middle. CDR3 DNA sequence: TGTGCCAGCAGCATGGGACGGACTGGAAACACCATATATTTT. Translation gives CASSMGRTGNTIYF.

For this clonotype: A much larger clone differs from this one at a single base, so this may be a read error. The gene calls are TRBV5-4 and TRBJ2-1; weak D call: TRBD2 (5 bases). The V gene lost 4 bases and the J gene lost 4 bases, with 9 bases spanning the gap. This CDR3 has 13 residues. Per germline, CDR1 SGHNT and CDR2 YYREEE (reference sequence). CDR3 bases: TGTGCCAGCAGCGTACCGGGATACAATGAGCAGTTCTTC. This sequence encodes CASSVPGYNEQFF.

The sample holds one count of this clonotype. J is TRBJ2-3 and V is TRBV5-1, with D tentatively TRBD1 (5 bases). This CDR3 region has 14 residues. V shed 2 bases and J shed 3 bases, with 10 bases lying between them. CDR1 and CDR2 from the germline V gene are SGHRS and YFSETQ. The CDR3, as DNA: TGCGCCAGCAGCTTCCAGGGTTCAACAGATACGCAGTATTTT. It codes for CASSFQGSTDTQYF.

This chain uses TRBV29-1 with TRBJ2-3; TRBD2 aligns across 7 bases. CDR1 and CDR2 (germline): SQVTM, ANQGSEA. This CDR3 region has 15 residues. V was pared by 0 bases and J by 9 bases, with 12 bases of the junction left unmatched. The CDR3 DNA sequence: TGCAGCGTTGAAGATCCAAGCGGGGTTTCATTCACGCAGTATTTT. Translated, it gives CSVEDPSGVSFTQYF.

The gene calls are TRBV11-2 and TRBJ2-5; TRBD1 might be the D (6 bases). CDR1 is SGHAT and CDR2 is FQNNGV in the germline V gene. The V end lost 5 bases, the J end lost 3 bases, and 13 bases lay between the germline ends. The CDR3 totals 14 residues. CDR3 nucleotide sequence: TGTGCCAGCAGCCAGTCTACAGGGAAAGAGACCCAGTACTTC. The encoded protein is CASSQSTGKETQYF.

The chain combines TRBV20-1 with TRBJ2-1; weak D call: TRBD1 (5 bases). Trimming shortened V by 2 bases and J by 9 bases, and 14 bases separated the two germline ends. The germline V gene encodes CDR1 DFQATT and CDR2 SNEGSKA (reference sequence). This CDR3 contains 13 residues. The CDR3 loop reads CSARPRASSEQFF. The CDR3 DNA follows: TGCAGTGCTAGACCCAGGGCCAGTAGTGAGCAGTTCTTC.

This clonotype is medium-sized (0.01 to 0.1%) in the sample. The V and J genes are TRBV9 and TRBJ2-5; TRBD2 agrees at 13 bases. The CDR3 covers 16 residues. Germline assignment: CDR1 SGDLS and CDR2 YYNGEE. J was trimmed by 1 base and V by 4 bases; bases with no gene match: 4. The CDR3 DNA sequence: TGTGCCAGCAGCCGCACTAGCGGGGGGGCCCAAGAGACCCAGTACTTC. Its protein is CASSRTSGGAQETQYF.

Many counts were recorded for this clonotype. The V gene is TRBV20-1, the J gene TRBJ1-1; D is uncertain. The V and J ends lost 2 bases and 9 bases respectively, with 13 bases between them. Germline lookup yields CDR1 DFQATT and CDR2 SNEGSKA (reference sequence). The CDR3 contains 12 residues. The CDR3 DNA follows: TGCAGTGCTAGATGGTTGGGGATTCAAGCTTTCTTT. Its protein is CSARWLGIQAFF.

The V and J genes are TRBV3-1 and TRBJ2-7; D may be TRBD1 (6 bases). There are 15 residues in the CDR3. V gave up 4 bases and J gave up 5 bases, with 18 bases separating them. CDR1 is LGHDT, CDR2 YNNKEL, per germline (reference sequence). CDR3 in amino acids: CASSPSRDIFNEQYF. CDR3 bases: TGTGCCAGCAGCCCCTCTCGGGACATCTTCAACGAGCAGTACTTC.

As for this clonotype: A much more abundant neighbour one base away suggests this may be a read error. The rearrangement links TRBV4-1 to TRBJ1-1, with D possibly being TRBD1 (5 bases). Trimming removed 2 bases from V and 4 bases from J, with 8 bases in between. CDR3 length: 13 residues. Germline loops: CDR1 MGHRA, CDR2 YSYEKL. CDR3 residues: CASSQPGCTEAFF. CDR3 coding DNA: TGCGCCAGCAGCCAACCAGGGTGCACTGAAGCTTTCTTT.